The 4 T cell receptor beta chains in this list originate from one sample, sequenced in a study of cytomegalovirus exposure and HLA in healthy donors (TCRdb year 2017). The library was prepared using the immunoSEQ multiplex PCR assay. For the multiplex PCR, a mixture combining 60 forward primers for TCR Vbeta segments and 13 reverse primers for TCR Jbeta segments was used. Here the immuneACCESS table is served through TCRdb, limited to in-frame sequences with V and J called. Missing clones are a known gap in these copies; in checked studies unresolved V genes cover under half, and the rest lacks a known reason. Present in this sample are about 210,000 clones, 70% to 90% of which were seen just once. The ten top clones hold roughly 0.22% of the sample. Sequencing input: PBMCs. The receptors derive from a girl aged 2 to 9 in good health and CMV-seronegative.

V usage is TRBV6-1 and J usage is TRBJ2-1; 14 bases agree with TRBD2. Germline loops: CDR1 MNHNS, CDR2 SASEGT. The CDR3 consists of 16 residues. The trim removed 4 bases at V and 6 bases at J, leaving 5 bases unmatched. CDR3 region: CASSGLAGGSLNEQFF. CDR3 sequence (DNA): TGTGCCAGCAGTGGACTAGCGGGAGGGTCCCTCAATGAGCAGTTCTTC.

The chain joins TRBV7-9 to TRBJ2-7; 7 bases align to TRBD2. The CDR3 sequence is 15 residues long. Germline V CDR1 and CDR2: SEHNR, FQNEAQ (reference sequence). V lost 5 bases and J lost 0; bases outside the gene matches: 7. CDR3 in amino acids: CASSPSGGSSYEQYF. CDR3 DNA sequence: TGTGCCAGCAGCCCTTCCGGGGGGAGCTCCTACGAGCAGTACTTC.

The rearrangement uses TRBV2 and TRBJ1-6; TRBD1 agrees at 10 bases. CDR3 length: 15 residues. V lost 5 bases, J lost 7 bases, and 5 bases stayed unmatched. The germline V gene encodes CDR1 SNHLY and CDR2 FYNNEI. The CDR3 region is CASSRTGGRNSPLHF. The CDR3 DNA sequence: TGTGCCAGCAGTAGGACAGGGGGGAGAAATTCACCCCTCCACTTT.

V and J are TRBV29-1 and TRBJ1-4; D perhaps matches TRBD1 (6 bases). Germline V gene sequence: CDR1 SQVTM, CDR2 ANQGSEA. This CDR3 spans 16 amino acids. V lost 4 bases, J lost 0 bases, and 15 bases lay in between. For the CDR3, the DNA is TGCAGCGTTGGTCGGACAGCCGACCCAACTAATGAAAAACTGTTTTTT. Amino acid sequence: CSVGRTADPTNEKLFF.